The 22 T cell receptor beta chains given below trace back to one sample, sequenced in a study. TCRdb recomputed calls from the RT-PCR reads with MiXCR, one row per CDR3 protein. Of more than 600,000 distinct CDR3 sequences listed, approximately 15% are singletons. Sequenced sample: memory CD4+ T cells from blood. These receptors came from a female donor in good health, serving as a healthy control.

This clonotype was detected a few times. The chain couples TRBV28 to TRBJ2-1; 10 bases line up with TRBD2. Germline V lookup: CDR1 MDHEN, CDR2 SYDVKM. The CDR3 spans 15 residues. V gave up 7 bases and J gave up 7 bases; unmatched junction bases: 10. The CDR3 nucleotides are TGTGCCAGCAAAGGAACCAGCGGGAGGGCAAATGAGCAGTTCTTC. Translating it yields CASKGTSGRANEQFF.

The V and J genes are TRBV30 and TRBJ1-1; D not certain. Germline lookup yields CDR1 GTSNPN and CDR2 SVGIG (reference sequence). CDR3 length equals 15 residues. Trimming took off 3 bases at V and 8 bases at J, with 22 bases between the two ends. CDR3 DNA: TGTGCCTGGAGCGCTTTCCCGAGTTCTATTGGGGAAGCTTTCTTT. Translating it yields CAWSAFPSSIGEAFF.

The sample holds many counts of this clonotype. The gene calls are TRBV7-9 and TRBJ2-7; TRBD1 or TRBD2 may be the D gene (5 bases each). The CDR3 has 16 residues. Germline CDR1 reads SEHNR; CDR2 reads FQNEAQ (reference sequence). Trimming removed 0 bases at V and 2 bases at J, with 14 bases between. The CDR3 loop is CASSLALGATTYEQYF. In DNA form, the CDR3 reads TGTGCCAGCAGCTTAGCGCTTGGGGCGACTACCTACGAGCAGTACTTC.

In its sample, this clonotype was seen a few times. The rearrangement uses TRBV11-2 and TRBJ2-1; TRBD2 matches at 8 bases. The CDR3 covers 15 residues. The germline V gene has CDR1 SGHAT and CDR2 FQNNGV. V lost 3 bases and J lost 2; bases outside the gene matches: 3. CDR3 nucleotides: TGTGCCAGCAGCTTCGGAGCGGGGGCCTACAATGAGCAGTTCTTC. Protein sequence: CASSFGAGAYNEQFF.

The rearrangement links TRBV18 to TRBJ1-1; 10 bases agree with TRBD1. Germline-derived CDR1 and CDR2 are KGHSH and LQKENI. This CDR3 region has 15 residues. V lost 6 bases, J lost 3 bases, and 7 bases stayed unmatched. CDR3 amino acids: CASSPGTGEDTEAFF. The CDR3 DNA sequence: TGTGCCAGCTCCCCCGGGACAGGGGAGGACACTGAAGCTTTCTTT. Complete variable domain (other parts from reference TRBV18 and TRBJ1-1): NAGVMQNPRHLVRRRGQEARLRCSPMKGHSHVYWYRQLPEEGLKFMVYLQKENIIDESGMPKERFSAEFPKEGPSILRIQQVVRGDSAAYFCASSPGTGEDTEAFFGQGTRLTVV.

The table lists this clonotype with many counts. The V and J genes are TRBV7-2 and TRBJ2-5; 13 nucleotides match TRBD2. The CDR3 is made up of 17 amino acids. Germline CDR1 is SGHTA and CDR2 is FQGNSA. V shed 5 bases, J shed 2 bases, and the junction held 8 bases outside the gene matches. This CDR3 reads CASSPWTSGGTQETQYF. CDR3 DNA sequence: TGTGCCAGCAGCCCATGGACTAGCGGGGGAACTCAAGAGACCCAGTACTTC. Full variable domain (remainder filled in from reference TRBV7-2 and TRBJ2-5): GAGVSQSPSNKVTEKGKDVELRCDPISGHTALYWYRQSLGQGLEFLIYFQGNSAPDKSGLPSDRFSAERTGGSVSTLTIQRTQQEDSAVYLCASSPWTSGGTQETQYFGPGTRLLVL.

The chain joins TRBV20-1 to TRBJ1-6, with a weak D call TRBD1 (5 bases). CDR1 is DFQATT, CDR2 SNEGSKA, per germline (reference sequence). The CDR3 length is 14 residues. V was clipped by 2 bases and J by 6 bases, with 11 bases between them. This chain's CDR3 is CSARRRGSNSPLHF. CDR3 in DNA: TGCAGTGCTAGACGGAGGGGCTCTAATTCACCCCTCCACTTT.

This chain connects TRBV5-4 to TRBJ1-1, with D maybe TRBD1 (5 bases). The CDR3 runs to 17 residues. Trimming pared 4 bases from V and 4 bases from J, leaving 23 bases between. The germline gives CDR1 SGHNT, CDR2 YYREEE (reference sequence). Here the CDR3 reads CASSPLLGSGRSTEAFF. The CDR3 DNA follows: TGTGCCAGCAGCCCACTCCTGGGGTCAGGGAGGAGCACTGAAGCTTTCTTT.

This chain's CDR3 is CASSPRDLAQYF. DNA of the CDR3: TGTGCCAGCAGCCCACGAGATTTGGCCCAGTACTTC. The chain joins TRBV5-6 to TRBJ2-5; D is ambiguous. The CDR3 consists of 12 residues. CDR1 is SGHDT and CDR2 is YYEEEE in the germline V gene. V lost 4 bases and J 9 bases, leaving 13 bases between the germline ends.

CDR3 amino acids: CASSGNRGLDYNEQFF. Written as DNA, the CDR3 is TGTGCCAGCAGTGGAAACCGGGGGTTGGACTACAATGAGCAGTTCTTC. The genes are TRBV6-1 and TRBJ2-1; D perhaps matches TRBD2 (6 bases). The CDR3 spans 16 residues. The germline V gene has CDR1 MNHNS and CDR2 SASEGT. Trimming pared 4 bases from V and 3 bases from J, leaving 16 bases between.

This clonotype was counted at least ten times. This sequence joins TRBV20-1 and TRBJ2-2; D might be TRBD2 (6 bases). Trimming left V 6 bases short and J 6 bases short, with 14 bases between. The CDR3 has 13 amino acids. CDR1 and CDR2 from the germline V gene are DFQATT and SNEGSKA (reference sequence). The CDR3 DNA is TGCAGTGCCAGGGCTTGGGAGGCCGGGGAGCTGTTTTTT. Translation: CSARAWEAGELFF.

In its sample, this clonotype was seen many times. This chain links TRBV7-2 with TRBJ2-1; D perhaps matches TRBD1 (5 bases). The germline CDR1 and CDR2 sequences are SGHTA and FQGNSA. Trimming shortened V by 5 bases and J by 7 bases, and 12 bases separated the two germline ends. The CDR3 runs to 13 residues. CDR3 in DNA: TGTGCCAGCAGCCAGGGTCTCTGGAATGAGCAGTTCTTC. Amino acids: CASSQGLWNEQFF.

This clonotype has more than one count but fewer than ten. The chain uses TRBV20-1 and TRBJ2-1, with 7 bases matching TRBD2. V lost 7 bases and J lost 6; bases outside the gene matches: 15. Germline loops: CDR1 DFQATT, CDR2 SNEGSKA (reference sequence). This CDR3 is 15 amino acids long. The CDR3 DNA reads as TGCAGTGTCCCTGGCCGACTAGCTGTCGGCAATGAGCAGTTCTTC. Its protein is CSVPGRLAVGNEQFF.

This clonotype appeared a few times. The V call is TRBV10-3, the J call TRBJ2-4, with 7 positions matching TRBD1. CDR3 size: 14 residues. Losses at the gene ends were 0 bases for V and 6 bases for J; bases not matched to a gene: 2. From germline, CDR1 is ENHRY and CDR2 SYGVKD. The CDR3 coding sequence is TGTGCCATCAGTGAGTCTGGGACAGCAAACATTCAGTACTTC. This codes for CAISESGTANIQYF.

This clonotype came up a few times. The CDR3 protein is CSVTGDTEAFF. As DNA, the CDR3 is TGCAGCGTGACAGGGGACACTGAAGCTTTCTTT. The chain combines TRBV29-1 with TRBJ1-1; 8 bases are a match to TRBD1. Germline loops: CDR1 SQVTM, CDR2 ANQGSEA. This CDR3 is built from 11 residues. V gave up 6 bases and J gave up 3 bases; unmatched junction bases: 0.

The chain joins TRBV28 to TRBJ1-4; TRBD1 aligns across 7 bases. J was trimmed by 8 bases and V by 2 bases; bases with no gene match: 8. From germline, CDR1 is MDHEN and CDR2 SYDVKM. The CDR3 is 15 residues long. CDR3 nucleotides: TGTGCCAGCAGTTTAAATGTACAGGGGAACGAAAAACTGTTTTTT. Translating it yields CASSLNVQGNEKLFF. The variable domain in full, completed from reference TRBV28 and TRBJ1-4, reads DVKVTQSSRYLVKRTGEKVFLECVQDMDHENMFWYRQDPGLGLRLIYFSYDVKMKEKGDIPEGYSVSREKKERFSLILESASTNQTSMYLCASSLNVQGNEKLFFGSGTQLSVL.

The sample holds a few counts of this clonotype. Written as DNA, the CDR3 is TGTGCCACCAGCACTAGCGGTACCTACAATGAGCAGTTCTTC. Residues: CATSTSGTYNEQFF. The rearrangement joins TRBV12-3 or TRBV12-4 to TRBJ2-1; 8 bases line up with TRBD2. Germline trimming cut 10 bases from V and 2 bases from J; bases unmatched to any gene: 7. This CDR3 region has 14 residues.

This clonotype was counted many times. In DNA form, the CDR3 reads TGCAGTGCTCCGACCGGGACAGGGGCCTACGAGCAGTACTTC. Translation: CSAPTGTGAYEQYF. V gene TRBV20-1 combines with J gene TRBJ2-7; 10 nucleotides align to TRBD1. Trimming at V came to 5 bases and at J to 2 bases, leaving 6 bases not matched to a gene. Per germline, CDR1 DFQATT and CDR2 SNEGSKA (reference sequence). This CDR3 region has 14 residues.

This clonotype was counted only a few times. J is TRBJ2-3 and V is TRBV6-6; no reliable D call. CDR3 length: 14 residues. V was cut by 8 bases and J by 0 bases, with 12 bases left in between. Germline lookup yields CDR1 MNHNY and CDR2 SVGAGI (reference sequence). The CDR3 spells CASEPRTSTDTQYF. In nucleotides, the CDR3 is TGTGCCAGCGAGCCGAGAACTAGCACAGATACGCAGTATTTT.

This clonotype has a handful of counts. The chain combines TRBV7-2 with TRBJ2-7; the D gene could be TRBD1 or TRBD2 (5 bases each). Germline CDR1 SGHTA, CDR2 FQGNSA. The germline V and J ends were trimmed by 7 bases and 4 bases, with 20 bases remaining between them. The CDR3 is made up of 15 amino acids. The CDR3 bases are TGTGCCAGCACCCTCTTCACCGGGACCCAATACGAGCAGTACTTC. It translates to CASTLFTGTQYEQYF.

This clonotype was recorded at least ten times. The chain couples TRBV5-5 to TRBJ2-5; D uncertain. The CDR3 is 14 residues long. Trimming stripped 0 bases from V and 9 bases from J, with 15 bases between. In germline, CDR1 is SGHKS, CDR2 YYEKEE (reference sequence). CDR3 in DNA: TGTGCCAGCAGCTTGGAGGCTGGCATAGTGGCCCAGTACTTC. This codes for CASSLEAGIVAQYF.

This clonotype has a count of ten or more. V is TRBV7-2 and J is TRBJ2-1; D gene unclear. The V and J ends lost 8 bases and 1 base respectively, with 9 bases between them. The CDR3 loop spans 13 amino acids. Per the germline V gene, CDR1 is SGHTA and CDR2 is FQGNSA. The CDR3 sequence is CASGGDSYNEQFF. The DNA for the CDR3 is TGTGCCAGCGGTGGGGATTCCTACAATGAGCAGTTCTTC.